This TCR beta chain originates from a study of shared clonotypes between healthy human individuals. Study results and limitations: Sequencing depth was predicted to influence how clonotypes are shared among donors. A generally larger estimated richness was seen in naive subsets than in memory subsets.

Original data processing: Junction-only immunoSEQ sequences carried no quality scores, so filtering differed. Here immunoSEQ multiplex PCR was the method, and the copy in TCRdb shows in-frame clones only, minus some. The V and J calls and clone size are taken from that table; D and trimming were inferred from the DNA. The repertoire includes some 900,000 clones, about 80% of them detected once, and about 1.5% sits in the top ten. In regard to this clone: Its antigen remains unidentified. The same CDR3 arises from other DNA sequences in this sample as well.

This clonotype was obtained from a man aged 18 to 29 in good health. Sequencing input: memory CD4+ T cells sorted from blood. As to subset: CD45RA-negative fraction.

CDR3 sequence: CAWSGGYQETQYF. The CDR3 DNA follows: TGTGCCTGGAGTGGAGGGTACCAAGAGACCCAGTACTTC. This chain uses TRBV30 with TRBJ2-5, with a possible D match to TRBD2 (5 bases). The germline CDR1 and CDR2 sequences are GTSNPN and SVGIG (reference sequence). The CDR3 loop spans 13 amino acids. The V gene lost 1 base and the J gene lost 0 bases, with 6 bases spanning the gap.